Described below is a single T cell receptor beta chain sequence and its context. After removal of 0 bases from V and 1 base from J, the junction contained 9 bases not matched to a gene. The length of the CDR3 is 18 residues. Germline values: CDR1 SGHNT, CDR2 YENEEA. In the original analysis: From reference gene primer amplification, estimates of nucleated cell counts were derived. The data were produced by immunoSEQ multiplex PCR, yet TCRdb's version contains in-frame clones alone and is incomplete. The V and J calls and the clone size are those of that table, but D and trimming were determined from the DNA. The data contain 250,000 to 350,000 clones, 88% of them singletons. These data come from a study of blood T cell repertoires in COVID-19.

The TCR sequence derives from a man aged 18 to 29 with active or convalescent COVID-19. The rearrangement links TRBV11-3 to TRBJ2-3, with 8 bases that match TRBD2. Sequencing input: peripheral blood. CDR3 loop: CASSLEFGGAFCTDTQYF. CDR3 bases: TGTGCCAGCAGCTTAGAGTTCGGGGGGGCCTTTTGCACAGATACGCAGTATTTT.